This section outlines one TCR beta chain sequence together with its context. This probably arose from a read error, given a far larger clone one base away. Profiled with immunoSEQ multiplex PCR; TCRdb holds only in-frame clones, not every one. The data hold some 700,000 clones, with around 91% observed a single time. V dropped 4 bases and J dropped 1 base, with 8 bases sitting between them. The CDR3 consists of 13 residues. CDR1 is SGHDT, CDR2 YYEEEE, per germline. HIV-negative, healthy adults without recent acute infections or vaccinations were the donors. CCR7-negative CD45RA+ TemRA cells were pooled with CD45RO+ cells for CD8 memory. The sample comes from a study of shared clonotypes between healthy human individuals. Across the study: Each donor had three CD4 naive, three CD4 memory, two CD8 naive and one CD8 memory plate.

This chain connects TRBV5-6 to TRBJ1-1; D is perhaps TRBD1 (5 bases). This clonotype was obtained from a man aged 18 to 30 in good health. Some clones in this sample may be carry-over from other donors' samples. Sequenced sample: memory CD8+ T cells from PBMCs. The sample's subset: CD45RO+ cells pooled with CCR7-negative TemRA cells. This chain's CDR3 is CASSRTGNTEAFF. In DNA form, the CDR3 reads TGTGCCAGCAGCAGAACAGGGAACACTGAAGCTTTCTTT.